This TCR beta chain was obtained from a study of cytomegalovirus exposure and HLA in healthy donors. Trimming took 3 bases from V and 4 from J, leaving 9 bases between them. The CDR3 loop spans 14 amino acids. Germline CDR1 is LNHDA and CDR2 is SQIVND (reference sequence). Study findings and constraints: In a later analysis, most CMV-associated TCR beta chains appeared HLA-restricted. In an earlier analysis, productive rearrangement rates for most beta V segments clustered near 87% or 30%.

The PCR made use of 60 Vbeta and 13 Jbeta primers. Libraries were prepared by immunoSEQ multiplex PCR; TCRdb keeps only in-frame clonotypes and omits some of them. The sample contains approximately 150,000 clones, approximately 80% of which appear only once. Healthy bone marrow donors made up the donor group. Comment on this clone: Antigen: not known.

The source is a man aged 30 to 39 in good health and CMV-seropositive. The rearrangement joins TRBV19 to TRBJ1-4, with no clear D. Sequencing input: PBMCs. The chain's CDR3 is CASSMAVSNEKLFF. The CDR3 DNA sequence: TGTGCCAGTAGTATGGCAGTCAGTAATGAAAAACTGTTTTTT.